Below are 25 T cell receptor beta chains sequenced from a single sample in a study of OX40 agonist ivuxolimab in advanced cancers. The repertoire was sequenced with immunoSEQ multiplex PCR; TCRdb's copy has only in-frame clones and lacks some. The top ten clones hold approximately 2% of a sample with 55,000 to 65,000 clones, about 86% of them seen once. The starting material was CD4+ or CD8+ T cells sorted from blood, obtained in a trial of the OX40 agonist ivuxolimab. The source is an adult with an advanced solid tumor such as melanoma, head and neck, liver or kidney cancer.

With regard to this clone: The junction departs from the called germline gene at one end, perhaps through a read error. V is TRBV7-9 and J is TRBJ1-4; D unresolved. This CDR3 has 10 amino acids. Germline V gene lookup returns CDR1 SEHNR and CDR2 FQNEAQ (reference sequence). CDR3 nucleotides: TGTGCCAGCAGCACCCCACCCGAACTGTTT. As protein: CASSTPPELF.

V gene TRBV19 combines with J gene TRBJ2-7; TRBD2 is a possible D gene (7 bases). V was pared by 2 bases and J by 3 bases, with 11 bases between. This CDR3 region has 14 residues. Germline CDR1 LNHDA, CDR2 SQIVND (reference sequence). The CDR3 coding sequence is TGTGCCAGTAGTATAAGGGAGGGGGTCTACGAGCAGTACTTC. Protein product: CASSIREGVYEQYF.

This rearrangement joins TRBV7-8 to TRBJ2-1; 10 nucleotides agree with TRBD2. J gave up 12 bases and V 4 bases, and 12 bases lay outside the gene matches. Germline V gene sequence: CDR1 SGHVS, CDR2 FQNEAQ. The CDR3 is 15 residues long. CDR3 loop: CASSSQTSGALRQFF. CDR3 nucleotides: TGTGCCAGCAGCTCTCAAACTAGCGGGGCCCTGCGGCAGTTCTTC. Variable domain in full (rest from reference TRBV7-8 and TRBJ2-1): GAGVSQSPRYKVAKRGQDVALRCDPISGHVSLFWYQQALGQGPEFLTYFQNEAQLDKSGLPSDRFFAERPEGSVSTLKIQRTQQEDSAVYLCASSSQTSGALRQFFGPGTRLTVL.

V is TRBV29-1 and J is TRBJ2-3; D is perhaps TRBD1 (5 bases). The CDR3 extends over 11 amino acids. V lost 8 bases to trimming and J lost 5 bases, with 11 bases between them. CDR1 SQVTM and CDR2 ANQGSEA come from the germline V gene. The CDR3 loop is CSLNQGDTQYF. In nucleotides, the CDR3 is TGCAGCCTCAACCAGGGAGATACGCAGTATTTT.

The genes are TRBV28 and TRBJ2-5, with TRBD2 matching 15 bases. The CDR3 sequence is 19 residues long. Unmatched junction bases numbered 11, after V lost 6 bases and J lost 0 bases. The V gene's germline CDR1 is MDHEN and CDR2 SYDVKM. The CDR3 coding sequence is TGTGCCAGCAGCCCGGGGGGACTAGCGGGGGGCTGGTACCAAGAGACCCAGTACTTC. Translated, it gives CASSPGGLAGGWYQETQYF.

This chain connects TRBV10-3 to TRBJ2-7; D call uncertain. The CDR3 loop spans 13 amino acids. Deletions cut 8 bases from V and 2 bases from J, with 13 bases between. CDR1 and CDR2 from the germline V gene are ENHRY and SYGVKD. The CDR3 loop is CAILETITYEQYF. In nucleotides, the CDR3 is TGTGCCATCCTTGAGACAATTACCTACGAGCAGTACTTC.

The gene calls are TRBV5-5 and TRBJ2-7, with D possibly called TRBD1 or TRBD2 (6 bases each). The CDR3 loop spans 16 amino acids. Germline CDR1 is SGHKS and CDR2 is YYEKEE (reference sequence). V was clipped by 1 base and J by 6 bases, with 20 bases between them. In DNA form, the CDR3 reads TGTGCCAGCAGCTTGCTGGAACGGGGGCGGAGGTCCGAGCAGTACTTC. Protein product: CASSLLERGRRSEQYF.

This clone was detected once. The V and J genes are TRBV7-2 and TRBJ1-2; a weak D match, TRBD1 (5 bases). V dropped 5 bases and J dropped 0 bases, with 13 bases sitting between them. Germline V gene data show CDR1 as SGHTA and CDR2 as FQGNSA. The CDR3 has 15 amino acids. The CDR3 DNA reads TGTGCCAGCAGCGCGAAACCGACAGCTAACTATGGCTACACCTTC. Its translation is CASSAKPTANYGYTF.

Note on this clone: This sample also contains other DNA sequences that code for the same CDR3. The chain carries TRBV11-2 and TRBJ2-5; tentatively, D is TRBD2 (7 bases). The length of the CDR3 is 13 residues. Germline V gene sequence: CDR1 SGHAT, CDR2 FQNNGV. Trimming shortened V by 3 bases and J by 5 bases, and 10 bases separated the two germline ends. The CDR3 nucleotides are TGTGCCAGCAGCTTGCGGGGGCCGGAGACCCAGTACTTC. Residues: CASSLRGPETQYF.

This clone was found a few times. The chain links TRBV7-2 to TRBJ1-5; possibly TRBD1 for D (5 bases). The CDR3 extends over 16 amino acids. CDR1 and CDR2 (germline): SGHTA, FQGNSA. V dropped 1 base and J dropped 6 bases, with 16 bases sitting between them. The CDR3 coding sequence is TGTGCCAGCAGCTTAGGGGTCGGCAGGGCTACTCAGCCCCAGCATTTT. It codes for CASSLGVGRATQPQHF.

The chain combines TRBV10-2 with TRBJ2-7; 9 nucleotides match TRBD1. Germline trimming cut 6 bases from V and 4 bases from J; bases unmatched to any gene: 10. The germline V gene has CDR1 WSHSY and CDR2 SAAADI. This CDR3 contains 15 residues. The CDR3 DNA sequence: TGCGCCAGCAGAGAACGAACAGGGGGCCAATACGAGCAGTACTTC. It codes for CASRERTGGQYEQYF.

The genes are TRBV10-2 and TRBJ2-5; 7 bases agree with TRBD2. V lost 6 bases and J lost 5; bases outside the gene matches: 15. This CDR3 spans 16 amino acids. Per germline, CDR1 WSHSY and CDR2 SAAADI. The CDR3 sequence: CASRGGAAGAAETQYF. CDR3 in DNA: TGCGCCAGCAGAGGAGGAGCCGCGGGAGCCGCTGAGACCCAGTACTTC.

The sample holds one count of this clone. The chain joins TRBV7-2 to TRBJ2-5; D is uncertain. V lost 5 bases to trimming and J lost 7 bases, with 11 bases between them. CDR1 is SGHTA, CDR2 FQGNSA, per germline. This CDR3 has 12 residues. The CDR3 region is CASSLGVGTQYF. Written as DNA, the CDR3 is TGTGCCAGCAGCCTAGGCGTGGGGACCCAGTACTTC.

CDR3 residues: CASSRQLGRDEQFF. The CDR3 DNA reads TGTGCCAGCAGCCGACAGCTAGGGCGGGATGAGCAGTTCTTC. The genes are TRBV6-5 and TRBJ2-1; D is possibly TRBD1 or TRBD2 (5 bases each). The CDR3 extends over 14 amino acids. Germline V gene lookup returns CDR1 MNHEY and CDR2 SVGAGI. Trimming took 6 bases from V and 8 from J, leaving 17 bases between them.

The table lists this clone with a few counts. This sample also contains other DNA sequences that code for the same CDR3. The V call is TRBV7-3, the J call TRBJ2-3, with D unclear. The CDR3 totals 15 residues. V was pared by 5 bases and J by 0 bases, with 12 bases between. CDR1 SGHTA and CDR2 FQGTGA come from the germline V gene. CDR3 amino acids: CASSPLGPSTDTQYF. In DNA form, the CDR3 reads TGTGCCAGCAGCCCTCTCGGCCCTAGCACAGATACGCAGTATTTT.

The chain joins TRBV5-1 to TRBJ2-2, with a possible D match to TRBD2 (5 bases). This CDR3 is built from 16 residues. Germline CDR1 and CDR2: SGHRS and YFSETQ. The V gene lost 0 bases and the J gene lost 6 bases, with 15 bases spanning the gap. CDR3 region: CASSLVARRSPGELFF. CDR3 coding DNA: TGCGCCAGCAGCTTGGTAGCCAGGAGGTCTCCCGGGGAGCTGTTTTTT. Full variable domain (missing parts from reference TRBV5-1 and TRBJ2-2): KAGVTQTPRYLIKTRGQQVTLSCSPISGHRSVSWYQQTPGQGLQFLFEYFSETQRNKGNFPGRFSGRQFSNSRSEMNVSTLELGDSALYLCASSLVARRSPGELFFGEGSRLTVL.

The J gene is TRBJ1-5, the V gene TRBV9; tentatively, D is TRBD1 (5 bases). The V end lost 0 bases, the J end lost 7 bases, and 11 bases lay between the germline ends. Germline V gene sequence: CDR1 SGDLS, CDR2 YYNGEE. The CDR3 spans 14 residues. Here the CDR3 DNA reads TGTGCCAGCAGCGTAGGGACACCAGAACAGCCCCAGCATTTT. It is translated as CASSVGTPEQPQHF.

This sequence joins TRBV5-4 and TRBJ2-1, with 10 bases fitting TRBD2. The CDR3 has 15 residues. The junction had 3 bases not matched to a gene; V was cut back by 2 bases and J by 4 bases. The germline gives CDR1 SGHNT, CDR2 YYREEE (reference sequence). For the CDR3, the DNA is TGTGCCAGCAGCTTAGCGGGAGGGGTTTACAATGAGCAGTTCTTC. This codes for CASSLAGGVYNEQFF. The whole variable domain, filled in from reference TRBV5-4 and TRBJ2-1, reads ETGVTQSPTHLIKTRGQQVTLRCSSQSGHNTVSWYQQALGQGPQFIFQYYREEENGRGNFPPRFSGLQFPNYSSELNVNALELDDSALYLCASSLAGGVYNEQFFGPGTRLTVL.

The gene calls are TRBV7-2 and TRBJ1-3, with D tentatively TRBD1 (5 bases). CDR3 size: 14 residues. Deletions cut 0 bases from V and 2 bases from J, with 5 bases between. Per the germline V gene, CDR1 is SGHTA and CDR2 is FQGNSA. This chain's CDR3 is CASSLAGAGNTIYF. The CDR3 DNA follows: TGTGCCAGCAGCTTAGCGGGGGCTGGAAACACCATATATTTT. Using reference TRBV7-2 and TRBJ1-3 for the parts outside the CDR3, the full variable domain is GAGVSQSPSNKVTEKGKDVELRCDPISGHTALYWYRQSLGQGLEFLIYFQGNSAPDKSGLPSDRFSAERTGGSVSTLTIQRTQQEDSAVYLCASSLAGAGNTIYFGEGSWLTVV.

The rearrangement uses TRBV6-1 and TRBJ2-1; 9 nucleotides agree with TRBD1. Germline values: CDR1 MNHNS, CDR2 SASEGT. The CDR3 consists of 14 residues. After removal of 5 bases from V and 6 bases from J, the junction contained 5 bases not matched to a gene. The CDR3 loop reads CASSPWTGVNEQFF. In DNA form, the CDR3 reads TGTGCCAGCAGTCCCTGGACAGGGGTCAATGAGCAGTTCTTC.

In DNA, the CDR3 is TGTGCCAGCAGTGGGAAGAAAAATTCACCCCTCCACTTT. Amino acid sequence: CASSGKKNSPLHF. The rearrangement links TRBV2 to TRBJ1-6; D remains ambiguous. Trimming removed 4 bases from V and 7 bases from J, with 8 bases in between. This CDR3 has 13 amino acids. Per the germline V gene, CDR1 is SNHLY and CDR2 is FYNNEI.

This rearrangement joins TRBV10-3 to TRBJ2-7; D gene unclear. There are 11 residues in the CDR3. The germline V gene encodes CDR1 ENHRY and CDR2 SYGVKD. V was shortened by 4 bases and J by 4 bases, with 5 bases between the two germline ends. The CDR3: CAISVQYEQYF. Written as DNA, the CDR3 is TGTGCCATCAGTGTACAGTACGAGCAGTACTTC.

This clone was detected once. The rearrangement joins TRBV6-5 to TRBJ1-5, with D possibly TRBD1 on 5 matching bases. There are 16 residues in the CDR3. The germline gives CDR1 MNHEY, CDR2 SVGAGI. Trimming left V 0 bases short and J 11 bases short, with 20 bases between. The CDR3 spells CASSYSAGTLEWSQHF. CDR3 nucleotides: TGTGCCAGCAGTTACTCGGCGGGGACCCTCGAGTGGTCCCAGCATTTT.

This clone has just one count. The chain combines TRBV18 with TRBJ2-5, with D possibly TRBD2 on 5 matching bases. Germline V gives CDR1 KGHSH, CDR2 LQKENI. V lost 6 bases, J lost 5 bases, and 13 bases lay in between. The CDR3 loop spans 13 amino acids. CDR3 sequence reads: CASSAGRVETQYF. Written as DNA, the CDR3 is TGTGCCAGCTCGGCCGGGCGGGTGGAGACCCAGTACTTC.

V and J are TRBV2 and TRBJ1-2; a possible D gene is TRBD1 (5 bases). Germline lookup yields CDR1 SNHLY and CDR2 FYNNEI. This CDR3 has 15 residues. Trimming took 7 bases from V and 8 from J, leaving 23 bases between them. CDR3 DNA: TGTGCCAGCACTGTTGACAGCCTTTTTGGGGGAGGCTACACCTTC. Translating gives CASTVDSLFGGGYTF.